This T cell receptor (beta chain) was captured by sequencing in a study of blood T cells in healthy people across ages. The authors extracted at least 5 micrograms of total RNA per sample. Together with a sample-barcoded 5' primer, a J-beta primer mix was included in a second PCR lasting about 6 to 12 cycles. A template-switch adaptor containing 12 random nucleotides labeled each cDNA molecule. One entry per CDR3 protein, called by TCRdb with MiXCR from the 5' RACE reads. The table records nearly 800,000 distinct CDR3 sequences, about 25% of them present only once. CDR1 SGHAT and CDR2 FQNNGV come from the germline V gene. The length of the CDR3 is 13 residues. This clonotype was detected only a few times. The junction shows a germline mismatch at one end, possibly a read error. The sample was also reused in another study, on T cells of mothers and their children. From that study: Added by the second PCR's M1S primer were sample barcodes and 2-4 random nucleotides.

Sequenced input: blood. This sequence originates from a boy between 5 and 17 years old in good health. V gene TRBV11-2 combines with J gene TRBJ2-5; D unresolved. The CDR3 sequence: CVSSLPKLETQYF. The CDR3 region has the DNA TGTGTCAGCAGCTTACCCAAATTGGAGACCCAGTACTTC. Full variable domain (rest looked up from reference TRBV11-2 and TRBJ2-5): EAGVAQSPRYKIIEKRQSVAFWCNPISGHATLYWYQQILGQGPKLLIQFQNNGVVDDSQLPKDRFSAERLKGVDSTLKIQPAKLEDSAVYLCVSSLPKLETQYFGPGTRLLVL.